This T cell receptor (beta chain) was sequenced during a study of control samples from healthy donors and cancer patients. Generated by immunoSEQ multiplex PCR, the TCRdb table keeps only in-frame clones and is missing some. Of roughly 40,000 clones in the sample, about 94% are singletons; the top ten hold around 4%. Germline V lookup: CDR1 SGHRS, CDR2 YFSETQ. This CDR3 region has 15 residues. V dropped 0 bases and J dropped 2 bases, with 11 bases sitting between them. V and J are TRBV5-1 and TRBJ1-2; tentatively, D is TRBD1 (6 bases). Sequencing was carried out using blood. The TCR originated in a woman aged 45-59 years in good health. This CDR3 reads CASSLDIGGNYGYTF. CDR3 bases: TGCGCCAGCAGCTTGGATATAGGGGGAAACTATGGCTACACCTTC.